One T cell receptor (beta chain) is described in this entry. The data were taken from a study of glioma-infiltrating T cells after dendritic cell vaccination. Time point of the sample: after dendritic cell vaccination, including at tumor progression/relapse. The assay was immunoSEQ multiplex PCR, and TCRdb's table has in-frame clones only and misses some. The table shows fewer than 30,000 clones, with roughly 91% occurring only once. The sequences come from blood, collected after dendritic cell vaccination. This receptor was obtained from a human donor with glioblastoma.

CDR3 region: CASSGPGAYEQYF. The DNA of the CDR3 is TGTGCCAGCAGTGGACCGGGGGCCTACGAGCAGTACTTC. V and J are TRBV2 and TRBJ2-7; tentative D call: TRBD2 (6 bases). V gave up 4 bases and J gave up 2 bases, with 9 bases separating them. The CDR3 consists of 13 residues. The germline V gene has CDR1 SNHLY and CDR2 FYNNEI.